This T cell receptor beta chain was captured in a study of regulatory T cells in long-lasting Graves disease. Looking at the study overall: Graves' patients, diagnosed recently, had received antithyroid drugs under 3 months.

As to time point: newly diagnosed GD, antithyroid drugs for less than 3 months. The TCR library used RNA extracted from PBMCs. In building TCR beta libraries, iRepertoire HTBI primers were used together with Arm-PCR of CDR3 regions. Each CDR3 protein gets one entry after TCRdb re-called the multiplex PCR reads with MiXCR. The profile shows 350,000 to 450,000 distinct CDR3 sequences, 15% to 20% of them singletons. This clonotype has at least ten counts. These data were also reused for a study on T cells in Graves' hyperthyroidism and ophthalmopathy. That paper adds: Graves' hyperthyroidism is called stable when ophthalmopathy does not progress within 18 months. The hyperthyroidism patients had all been newly diagnosed, and their disease duration was under 2 months. Their ages ranged from 18 to 65 years.

This material consisted of peripheral blood mononuclear cells (PBMCs), taken at new diagnosis, from a patient treated with antithyroid drugs. The origin of this receptor is a man aged 40-49 years with Graves disease.

DNA for the CDR3: TGTGCCATCAGTGAAGGAAGCGGCCCCTACGAGCAGTACTTC. It codes for CAISEGSGPYEQYF. The chain employs TRBV10-3 and TRBJ2-7, with D perhaps matching TRBD2 (5 bases). This CDR3 is 14 amino acids long. V lost 3 bases to trimming and J lost 2 bases, with 11 bases between them. Looked up from germline, CDR1 is ENHRY and CDR2 is SYGVKD.